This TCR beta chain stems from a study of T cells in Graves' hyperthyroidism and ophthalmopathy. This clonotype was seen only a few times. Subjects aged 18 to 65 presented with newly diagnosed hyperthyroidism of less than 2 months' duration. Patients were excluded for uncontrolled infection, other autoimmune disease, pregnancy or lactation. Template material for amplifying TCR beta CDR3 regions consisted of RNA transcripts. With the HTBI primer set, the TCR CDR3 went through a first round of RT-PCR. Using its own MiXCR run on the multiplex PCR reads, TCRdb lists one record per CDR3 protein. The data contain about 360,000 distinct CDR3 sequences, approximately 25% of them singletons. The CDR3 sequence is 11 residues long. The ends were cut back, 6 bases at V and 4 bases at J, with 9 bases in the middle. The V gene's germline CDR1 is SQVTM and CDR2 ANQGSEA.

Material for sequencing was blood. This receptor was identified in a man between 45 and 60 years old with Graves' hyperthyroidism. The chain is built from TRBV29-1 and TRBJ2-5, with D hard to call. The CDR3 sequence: CSVIPVETQYF. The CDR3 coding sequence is TGCAGCGTCATCCCGGTAGAGACCCAGTACTTC. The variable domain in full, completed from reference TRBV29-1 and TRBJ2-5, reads SAVISQKPSRDICQRGTSLTIQCQVDSQVTMMFWYRQQPGQSLTLIATANQGSEATYESGFVIDKFPISRPNLTFSTLTVSNMSPEDSSIYLCSVIPVETQYFGPGTRLLVL.